The rows below give T cell receptor beta chains drawn from one sample of a study of T cells in narcolepsy. Data came from immunoSEQ multiplex PCR; TCRdb stores just in-frame clones and leaves some out. The table includes tens of thousands of clones, around 88% detected once. Sequenced sample: CD45RA- memory CD4+ T cells from PBMCs. These receptor sequences come from a human donor with narcolepsy. Each CDR3 is given with its conserved first and last residue. The D gene is left open where the match is weak. The size of a clone is reported for some rows only, either as once, few or many, or as a class for expanded clones.

NA	TRBV27	17	TRBJ2-7	TRBD1	TGTGCCAGCAGTTTGCGCGTTCCGGGACAGAGCTCCTACGAGCAGTACTTC	CASSLRVPGQSSYEQYF
NA	TRBV7-3	15	TRBJ2-3	TRBD1	TGTGCCAGCAGCCTCCTGGGACAGATCACAGATACGCAGTATTTT	CASSLLGQITDTQYF
NA	TRBV11-3	14	TRBJ2-1	NA	TGTGCCAGCAATTCCCCTACGGGGCGCAATGAGCAGTTCTTC	CASNSPTGRNEQFF
few	TRBV29-1	10	TRBJ2-3	NA	TGCAGCTTTACACAGCACACGCAGTATTTT	CSFTQHTQYF
NA	TRBV18	13	TRBJ1-5	NA	TGTGCCAGCTCAAGGGAGAGCAATCAGCCCCAGCATTTT	CASSRESNQPQHF
NA	TRBV5-1	14	TRBJ1-2	NA	TGCGCCAGCAGCTGGGGACGGGAAAACTATGGCTACACCTTC	CASSWGRENYGYTF
once	TRBV11-3	14	TRBJ2-7	TRBD2	TGTGCCAGCAGCTTAGAAGCGGGAGAGCACGAGCAGTACTTC	CASSLEAGEHEQYF
NA	TRBV6-1	12	TRBJ1-1	NA	TGTGCCAGCAGGCGGGGCGGCACTGAAGCTTTCTTT	CASRRGGTEAFF
NA	TRBV4-3	16	TRBJ2-7	TRBD1	TGCGCCAGCAGCCAAGGTACACAGGGGGGATTTGGGGAGCAGTACTTC	CASSQGTQGGFGEQYF
NA	TRBV12-5	21	TRBJ2-2	TRBD2	TGTGCTAGTGGTTTCGGACCGATCCGGGGACTAGCGGGAGTAAGGACCGGGGAGCTGTTTTTT	CASGFGPIRGLAGVRTGELFF
few	TRBV6-1	12	TRBJ2-5	NA	TGTGCCAGCGCGACACGCCTGGGGACCCAGTACTTC	CASATRLGTQYF
few	TRBV27	15	TRBJ1-5	NA	TGTGCCAGCAGAAAGACGTGGGGTCCCGATCAGCCCCAGCATTTT	CASRKTWGPDQPQHF
NA	TRBV5-1	15	TRBJ1-2	TRBD1	TGCGCCAGCAGCTTTGGGGACAGGTCTAACTATGGCTACACCTTC	CASSFGDRSNYGYTF
few	TRBV7-2	13	TRBJ1-1	NA	TGTGCCAGCAGCTTCAGTGGGTTGGCTGAAGCTTTCTTT	CASSFSGLAEAFF
NA	TRBV6-8	11	TRBJ1-2	NA	TGTGCCAGCAGTTATTTTTATGGCTACACCTTC	CASSYFYGYTF
NA	TRBV4-2	16	TRBJ2-7	TRBD2	TGTGCCAGCAGCCAAGGAGAACTAGCGGCCTCCTACGAGCAGTACTTC	CASSQGELAASYEQYF
NA	TRBV7-6	13	TRBJ2-7	NA	TGTGCCAGCAGCTTAGCGGACTGGCGGGAGCAGTACTTC	CASSLADWREQYF
NA	TRBV30	12	TRBJ1-4	NA	TGTGCCTGGGACCACGGTGTCTCGAGTCTGTTTTTT	CAWDHGVSSLFF
NA	TRBV28	14	TRBJ1-1	NA	TGTGCCAGCACCGCGATAGGGGGTTTGACTGAAGCTTTCTTT	CASTAIGGLTEAFF
NA	TRBV6-5	16	TRBJ1-5	NA	TGTGCCAGCAGTTATTGGGAGGGAAGGAGGGATCAGCCCCAGCATTTT	CASSYWEGRRDQPQHF
NA	TRBV30	11	TRBJ1-2	NA	TGTGCCTGGAGTCGGGGAGATGGCTACACCTTC	CAWSRGDGYTF
NA	TRBV6-5	12	TRBJ1-1	NA	TGTGCCAGCAGCCGAGGGGGCACTGAAGCTTTCTTT	CASSRGGTEAFF
NA	TRBV7-2	15	TRBJ2-5	NA	TGTGCCAGCAGCTTAGCGCAGGGTAGCCAAGAGACCCAGTACTTC	CASSLAQGSQETQYF
NA	TRBV5-1	16	TRBJ2-3	NA	TGCGCCAGCAGCTTGGGAAATAGCGCCGGCACAGATACGCAGTATTTT	CASSLGNSAGTDTQYF
NA	TRBV10-3	13	TRBJ1-3	NA	TGTGCCACCCGCGGTGTTTCTGGAAACACCATATATTTT	CATRGVSGNTIYF
NA	TRBV29-1	13	TRBJ2-5	NA	TGCAGCGCCCCGGTTATTTCGCAAGAGACCCAGTACTTC	CSAPVISQETQYF
NA	TRBV21-1	19	TRBJ2-7	NA	TGTGCCAGCAGCTACCCCCCCACCGGGACTAGCGAACTATACTACGAGCAGTACTTC	CASSYPPTGTSELYYEQYF
once	TRBV10-3	23	TRBJ2-6	TRBD1	TGTGCCATCAGGGGCTCGGGATTAGGGACAGCCAATGCCGTCAACTCTGGGGCCAACGTCCTGACTTTC	CAIRGSGLGTANAVNSGANVLTF
NA	TRBV6-1	14	TRBJ2-7	NA	TGTGCCAGCAGTGAACGGGGGCCACACTACGAGCAGTACTTC	CASSERGPHYEQYF
NA	TRBV6-6	14	TRBJ2-2	NA	TGTGCCAGCGAGGGACTGACGAACACCGGGGAGCTGTTTTTT	CASEGLTNTGELFF
NA	TRBV6-1	14	TRBJ1-1	NA	TGTGCCAGCAGCGTCTCAGGGGATGGAACTGAAGCTTTCTTT	CASSVSGDGTEAFF
NA	TRBV5-4	14	TRBJ2-3	TRBD2	TGTGCCAGCAGCGTGCGCGGGGGGACAGATACGCAGTATTTT	CASSVRGGTDTQYF
few	TRBV6-1	15	TRBJ2-1	TRBD2	TGTGCCAGCAGCCGGCGGGGGGGCTCTAGTCGTGAGCAGTTCTTC	CASSRRGGSSREQFF